This is a list of T cell receptor beta chains from one sample in a study of cytomegalovirus exposure and HLA in healthy donors. Produced via immunoSEQ multiplex PCR; TCRdb's table is partial and in-frame only. The sample has around 130,000 clones, roughly three quarters seen once. Sequenced input: PBMCs. Receptors were obtained from a woman in her forties in good health and CMV-seronegative. Both conserved end residues are part of each CDR3. D genes are given only for firm matches. Clone size appears in some rows only: once, few, many, or a class for an expanded clone.

V	size	D	J	CDR3	DNA
TRBV5-6	.	TRBD2	TRBJ2-3	CASSSGLAGGGGTDTQYF	TGTGCCAGCAGCTCAGGACTAGCGGGTGGGGGGGGCACAGATACGCAGTATTTT
TRBV28	.	TRBD1	TRBJ1-5	CASSHPGTGSWHF	TGTGCCAGCAGTCACCCCGGGACAGGGTCGTGGCATTTT
TRBV27	.	TRBD1	TRBJ2-1	CASSGAVGTGMNEQFF	TGTGCCAGCAGTGGGGCGGTGGGGACAGGGATGAATGAGCAGTTCTTC
TRBV13	.	.	TRBJ1-1	CASSSQGMMVTEAFF	TGTGCCAGCAGCTCTCAGGGGATGATGGTCACTGAAGCTTTCTTT
TRBV5-1	.	TRBD2	TRBJ2-1	CASGTGRGDYNEQFF	TGCGCCAGCGGCACGGGGCGGGGGGACTACAATGAGCAGTTCTTC
TRBV28	few	.	TRBJ1-1	CASSFTPRAGDTEAFF	TGTGCCAGCAGCTTCACCCCCAGGGCGGGGGACACTGAAGCTTTCTTT
TRBV28	.	TRBD1	TRBJ1-2	CASSPGTGYSPRYGYTF	TGTGCCAGCAGTCCGGGGACAGGGTACAGCCCGCGCTATGGCTACACCTTC
TRBV14	.	TRBD2	TRBJ2-1	CASSQVAGGPYEQFF	TGTGCCAGCAGCCAGGTAGCGGGGGGGCCCTATGAGCAGTTCTTC
TRBV30	.	TRBD1	TRBJ1-5	CAWTDRVGQPQHF	TGTGCCTGGACCGACAGGGTTGGTCAGCCCCAGCATTTT
TRBV6-4	.	TRBD2	TRBJ2-1	CASSRAGGGHNEQFF	TGTGCCAGCAGTAGAGCGGGGGGGGGACACAATGAGCAGTTCTTC
TRBV2	.	.	TRBJ2-5	CARAEVEGGQETQYF	TGTGCCAGGGCCGAGGTCGAGGGCGGCCAAGAGACCCAGTACTTC
TRBV2	.	TRBD1	TRBJ1-2	CASTRGRNNYGYTF	TGTGCCAGCACCAGGGGGCGTAATAACTATGGCTACACCTTC
TRBV6-5	.	.	TRBJ1-1	CASSRPTGRTEAFF	TGTGCCAGCAGTAGACCCACAGGGAGAACTGAAGCTTTCTTT
TRBV15	.	.	TRBJ2-7	CATSTERYYEQYF	TGTGCCACCAGCACCGAGAGGTACTACGAGCAGTACTTC
TRBV5-1	.	TRBD1	TRBJ2-7	CASSPGQASYEQYF	TGCGCCAGCAGCCCGGGACAGGCCTCCTACGAGCAGTACTTC
TRBV30	few	TRBD1	TRBJ1-3	CAWRTGQGNTIYF	TGTGCCTGGAGGACAGGACAGGGTAACACCATATATTTT
TRBV29-1	.	TRBD1	TRBJ2-7	CSVVPLSWTGNYEQYF	TGCAGCGTTGTTCCTCTATCGTGGACAGGGAACTACGAGCAGTACTTC
TRBV7-9	few	TRBD1	TRBJ2-7	CASSWDRDKQYF	TGTGCCAGCAGCTGGGACAGGGACAAGCAGTACTTC
TRBV7-7	.	TRBD2	TRBJ2-1	CASSPRGGPDNEQFF	TGTGCCAGCAGCCCACGGGGGGGCCCTGACAATGAGCAGTTCTTC
TRBV7-9	.	.	TRBJ1-1	CASSFGGATEAFF	TGTGCCAGCAGCTTTGGAGGGGCGACTGAAGCTTTCTTT
TRBV7-2	.	TRBD1	TRBJ1-2	CASSLVTGGGYGYTF	TGTGCCAGCAGCTTAGTCACAGGGGGAGGCTATGGCTACACCTTC
TRBV5-6	.	.	TRBJ1-2	CASSGQIYGYTF	TGTGCCAGCAGCGGACAGATCTATGGCTACACCTTC
TRBV27	.	TRBD2	TRBJ2-7	CASSLKMASGTYEQYF	TGTGCCAGCAGTTTAAAAATGGCTAGCGGTACCTACGAGCAGTACTTC
TRBV7-8	.	.	TRBJ1-1	CASSLVIANTEAFF	TGTGCCAGCAGCTTAGTGATAGCGAACACTGAAGCTTTCTTT
TRBV28	.	TRBD2	TRBJ2-1	CASSLTSGINEQFF	TGTGCCAGCAGTTTAACTAGCGGGATCAATGAGCAGTTCTTC
TRBV27	.	.	TRBJ2-4	CASSSGGQKNSQYF	TGTGCCAGCAGTTCCGGGGGGCAGAAAAACAGTCAGTACTTC
TRBV7-9	.	TRBD1	TRBJ1-1	CASSKTGGGLLNYNTEAFF	TGTGCCAGCAGCAAAACAGGGGGCGGGCTCCTTAACTATAACACTGAAGCTTTCTTT
TRBV6-6	once	TRBD1	TRBJ1-3	CASSPGRGLENTIYF	TGTGCCAGCAGCCCCGGAAGGGGGCTGGAAAACACCATATATTTT
TRBV7-8	once	.	TRBJ1-2	CASSPSGANYGYTF	TGTGCCAGCAGCCCATCCGGAGCGAACTATGGCTACACCTTC
TRBV4-1	.	.	TRBJ2-1	CASSQDQYEQFF	TGCGCCAGCAGCCAAGATCAATATGAGCAGTTCTTC
TRBV11-3	.	.	TRBJ2-2	CASSLGGGPIAGELFF	TGTGCCAGCAGCTTAGGAGGAGGGCCAATTGCCGGGGAGCTGTTTTTT
TRBV27	.	.	TRBJ2-1	CASSLGALPYNEQFF	TGTGCCAGCAGTTTAGGGGCGCTACCCTACAATGAGCAGTTCTTC
TRBV6-1	few	TRBD1	TRBJ1-1	CASSPRTGSNTEAFF	TGTGCCAGCAGTCCGCGGACAGGGAGTAACACTGAAGCTTTCTTT
TRBV14	.	TRBD2	TRBJ2-5	CASSQALAAGETQYF	TGTGCCAGCAGCCAAGCACTAGCGGCGGGAGAGACCCAGTACTTC
TRBV18	few	TRBD1	TRBJ1-4	CASSPQTGSGEKLFF	TGTGCCAGCTCACCGCAGACAGGGAGTGGGGAAAAACTGTTTTTT
TRBV4-1	.	TRBD2	TRBJ2-1	CASSQETPLAGPPLYNEQFF	TGCGCCAGCAGCCAAGAGACCCCGCTAGCGGGGCCCCCCCTCTACAATGAGCAGTTCTTC
TRBV11-2	once	TRBD2	TRBJ2-1	CASSWGTSFNNEQFF	TGTGCCAGCAGCTGGGGGACTAGCTTCAACAATGAGCAGTTCTTC
TRBV9	few	.	TRBJ2-3	CASSPAASGDTQYF	TGTGCCAGCAGCCCTGCCGCTTCCGGAGATACGCAGTATTTT
TRBV5-1	.	TRBD1	TRBJ2-7	CASSGLTGGYEQYF	TGCGCCAGCAGCGGGCTGACAGGGGGCTACGAGCAGTACTTC
TRBV7-9	once	.	TRBJ2-1	CASGRRGGPLGNEQFF	TGTGCCAGCGGACGAAGGGGGGGGCCCCTCGGCAATGAGCAGTTCTTC
TRBV6-6	.	TRBD1	TRBJ1-2	CASSYATVQGAGYTF	TGTGCCAGCAGTTACGCGACAGTACAGGGGGCGGGCTACACCTTC
TRBV21-1	.	.	TRBJ2-2	CASSKGRGGVFGELFF	TGTGCCAGCAGCAAAGGGCGCGGGGGGGTGTTCGGGGAGCTGTTTTTT
TRBV5-1	once	.	TRBJ1-4	CASSLSQGLTTNEKLFF	TGCGCCAGCAGCTTGAGCCAGGGATTGACGACTAATGAAAAACTGTTTTTT
TRBV9	.	.	TRBJ2-4	CASSVGGDIQYF	TGTGCCAGCAGCGTAGGGGGAGACATTCAGTACTTC
TRBV5-6	.	TRBD2	TRBJ2-7	CASSYPSGGLYEQYF	TGTGCCAGCAGCTACCCTAGCGGGGGGCTCTACGAGCAGTACTTC